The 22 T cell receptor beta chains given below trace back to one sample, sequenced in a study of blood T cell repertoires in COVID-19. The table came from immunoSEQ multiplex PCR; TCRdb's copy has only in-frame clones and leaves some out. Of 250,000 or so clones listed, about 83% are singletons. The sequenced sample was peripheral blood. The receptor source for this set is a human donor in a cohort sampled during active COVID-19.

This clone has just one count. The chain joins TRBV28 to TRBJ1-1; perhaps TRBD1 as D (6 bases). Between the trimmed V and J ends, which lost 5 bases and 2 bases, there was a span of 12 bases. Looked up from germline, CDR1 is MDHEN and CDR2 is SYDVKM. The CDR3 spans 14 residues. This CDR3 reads CASSPGHPNTEAFF. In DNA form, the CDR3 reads TGTGCCAGCAGTCCGGGACACCCCAACACTGAAGCTTTCTTT.

The CDR3 DNA sequence: TGTGCCAGCAGCCAAGAAACAGGGGCACCCTACAATGAGCAGTTCTTC. Its translation is CASSQETGAPYNEQFF. The V call is TRBV14, the J call TRBJ2-1; 7 bases match TRBD1. The CDR3 has 16 residues. Germline loops: CDR1 SGHDN, CDR2 FVKESK. J was trimmed by 2 bases and V by 0 bases; bases with no gene match: 4.

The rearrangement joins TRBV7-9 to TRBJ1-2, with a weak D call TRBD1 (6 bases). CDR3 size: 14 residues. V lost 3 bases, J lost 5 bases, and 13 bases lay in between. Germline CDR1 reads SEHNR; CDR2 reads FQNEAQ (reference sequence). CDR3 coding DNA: TGTGCCAGCAGCTTGGGGGCAGTACAGTATGGCTACACCTTC. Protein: CASSLGAVQYGYTF. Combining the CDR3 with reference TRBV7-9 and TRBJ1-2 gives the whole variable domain DTGVSQNPRHKITKRGQNVTFRCDPISEHNRLYWYRQTLGQGPEFLTYFQNEAQLEKSRLLSDRFSAERPKGSFSTLEIQRTEQGDSAMYLCASSLGAVQYGYTFGSGTRLTVV.

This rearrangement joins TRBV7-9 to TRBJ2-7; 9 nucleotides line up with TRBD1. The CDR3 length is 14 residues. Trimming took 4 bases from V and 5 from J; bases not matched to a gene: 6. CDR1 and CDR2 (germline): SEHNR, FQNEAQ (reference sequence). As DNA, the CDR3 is TGTGCCAGCAGCTCGAGGGGACAGGGCGACGAGCAGTACTTC. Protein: CASSSRGQGDEQYF.

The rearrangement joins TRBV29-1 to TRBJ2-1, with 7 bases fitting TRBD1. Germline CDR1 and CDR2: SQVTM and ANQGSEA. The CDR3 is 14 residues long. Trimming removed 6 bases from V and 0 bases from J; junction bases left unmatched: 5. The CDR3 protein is CSVGQFPSYNEQFF. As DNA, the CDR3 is TGCAGCGTGGGACAGTTCCCCTCCTACAATGAGCAGTTCTTC.

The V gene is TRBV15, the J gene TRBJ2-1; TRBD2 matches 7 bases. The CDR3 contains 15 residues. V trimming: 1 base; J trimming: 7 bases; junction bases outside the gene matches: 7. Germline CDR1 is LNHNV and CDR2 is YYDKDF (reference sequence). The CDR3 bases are TGTGCCACCAGCAGAGGCGGGAGTATGTCAAATGAGCAGTTCTTC. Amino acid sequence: CATSRGGSMSNEQFF.

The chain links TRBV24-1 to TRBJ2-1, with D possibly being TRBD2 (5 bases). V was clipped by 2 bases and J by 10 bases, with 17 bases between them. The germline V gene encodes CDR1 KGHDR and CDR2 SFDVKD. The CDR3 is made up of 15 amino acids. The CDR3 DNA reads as TGTGCCACCAGTGATTCCCCCCCCGGACTTCAGGAGCAGTTCTTC. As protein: CATSDSPPGLQEQFF.

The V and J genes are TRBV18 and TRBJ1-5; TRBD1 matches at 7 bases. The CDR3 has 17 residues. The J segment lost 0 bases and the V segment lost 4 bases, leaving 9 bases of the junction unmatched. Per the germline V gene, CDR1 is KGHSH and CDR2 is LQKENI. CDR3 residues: CASSRGTAAYSNQPQHF. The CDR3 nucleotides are TGTGCCAGCTCACGGGGGACAGCCGCTTATAGCAATCAGCCCCAGCATTTT.

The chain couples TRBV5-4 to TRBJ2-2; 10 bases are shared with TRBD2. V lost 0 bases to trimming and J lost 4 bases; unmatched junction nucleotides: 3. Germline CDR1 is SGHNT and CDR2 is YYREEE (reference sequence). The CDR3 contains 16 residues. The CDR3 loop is CASSLALAGATGELFF. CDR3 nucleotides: TGTGCCAGCAGCTTGGCCCTAGCGGGGGCCACCGGGGAGCTGTTTTTT. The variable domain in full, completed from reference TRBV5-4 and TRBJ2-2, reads ETGVTQSPTHLIKTRGQQVTLRCSSQSGHNTVSWYQQALGQGPQFIFQYYREEENGRGNFPPRFSGLQFPNYSSELNVNALELDDSALYLCASSLALAGATGELFFGEGSRLTVL.

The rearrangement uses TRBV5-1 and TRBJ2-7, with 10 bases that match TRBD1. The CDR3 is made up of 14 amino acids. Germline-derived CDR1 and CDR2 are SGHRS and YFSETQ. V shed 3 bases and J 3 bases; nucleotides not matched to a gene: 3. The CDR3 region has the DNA TGCGCCAGCAGCTCGACAGGGGGCAACTACGAGCAGTACTTC. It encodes CASSSTGGNYEQYF.

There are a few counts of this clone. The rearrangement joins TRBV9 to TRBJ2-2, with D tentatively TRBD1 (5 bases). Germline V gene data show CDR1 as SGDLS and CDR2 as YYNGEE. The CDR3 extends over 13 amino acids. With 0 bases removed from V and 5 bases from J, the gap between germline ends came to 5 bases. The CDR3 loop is CASSVDRTGELFF. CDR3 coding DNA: TGTGCCAGCAGCGTAGACAGGACCGGGGAGCTGTTTTTT.

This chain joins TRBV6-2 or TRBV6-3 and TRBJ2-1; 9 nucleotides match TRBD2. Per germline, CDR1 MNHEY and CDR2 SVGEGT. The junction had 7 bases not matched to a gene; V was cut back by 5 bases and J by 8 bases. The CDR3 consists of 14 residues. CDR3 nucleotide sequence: TGTGCCAGCAGTAAGTTAGCGGGAGATGATGAGCAGTTCTTC. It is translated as CASSKLAGDDEQFF.

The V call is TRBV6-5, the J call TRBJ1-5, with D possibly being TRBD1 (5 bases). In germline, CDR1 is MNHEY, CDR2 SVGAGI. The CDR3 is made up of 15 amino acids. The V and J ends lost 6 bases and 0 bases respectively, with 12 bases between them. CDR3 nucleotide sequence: TGTGCCAGCAGACGGACATTGTATAGCAATCAGCCCCAGCATTTT. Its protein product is CASRRTLYSNQPQHF.

This CDR3 reads CASSPLRGGGTEAFF. Written as DNA, the CDR3 is TGTGCCAGCAGCCCGCTGCGGGGGGGAGGGACTGAAGCTTTCTTT. The rearrangement links TRBV11-2 to TRBJ1-1, with D possibly being TRBD1 (5 bases). The CDR3 is 15 amino acids. Trimming left V 5 bases short and J 5 bases short, with 18 bases between. Per germline, CDR1 SGHAT and CDR2 FQNNGV.

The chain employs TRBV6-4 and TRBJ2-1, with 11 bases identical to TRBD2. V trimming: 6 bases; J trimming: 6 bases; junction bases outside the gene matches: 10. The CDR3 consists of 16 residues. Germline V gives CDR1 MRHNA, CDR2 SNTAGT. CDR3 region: CASSLLAGEGGNEQFF. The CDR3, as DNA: TGTGCCAGCAGCTTACTAGCGGGAGAGGGGGGCAATGAGCAGTTCTTC.

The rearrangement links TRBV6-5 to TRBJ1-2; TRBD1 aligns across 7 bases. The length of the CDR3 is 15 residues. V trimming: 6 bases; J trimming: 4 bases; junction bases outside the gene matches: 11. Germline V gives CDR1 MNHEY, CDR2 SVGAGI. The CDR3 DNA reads TGTGCCAGCAGCCCAAATTACAGGGGCAGCTATGGCTACACCTTC. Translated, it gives CASSPNYRGSYGYTF.

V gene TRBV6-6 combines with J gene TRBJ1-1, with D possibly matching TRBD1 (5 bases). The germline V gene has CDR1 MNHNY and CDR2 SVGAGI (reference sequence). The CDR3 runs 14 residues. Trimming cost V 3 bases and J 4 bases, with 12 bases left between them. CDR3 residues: CASSYSGLGTEAFF. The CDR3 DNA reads TGTGCCAGCAGTTATTCAGGGCTTGGCACTGAAGCTTTCTTT.

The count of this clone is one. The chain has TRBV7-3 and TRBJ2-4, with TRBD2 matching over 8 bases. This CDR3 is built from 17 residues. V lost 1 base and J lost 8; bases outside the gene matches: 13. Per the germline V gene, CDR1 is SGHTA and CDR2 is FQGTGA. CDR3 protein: CASSLNPLSGTRHIQYF. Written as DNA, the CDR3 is TGTGCCAGCAGCTTAAATCCCCTTTCCGGGACTAGGCACATTCAGTACTTC. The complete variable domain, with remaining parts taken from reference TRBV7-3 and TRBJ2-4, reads GAGVSQTPSNKVTEKGKYVELRCDPISGHTALYWYRQSLGQGPEFLIYFQGTGAADDSGLPNDRFFAVRPEGSVSTLKIQRTERGDSAVYLCASSLNPLSGTRHIQYFGAGTRLSVL.

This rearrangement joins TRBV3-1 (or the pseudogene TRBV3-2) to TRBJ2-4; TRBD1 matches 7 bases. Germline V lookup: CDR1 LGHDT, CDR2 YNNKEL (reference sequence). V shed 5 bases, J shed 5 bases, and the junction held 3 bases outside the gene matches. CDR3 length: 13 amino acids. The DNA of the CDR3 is TGTGCCAGCAGCTCGGGACAGCAAAACATTCAGTACTTC. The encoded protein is CASSSGQQNIQYF.

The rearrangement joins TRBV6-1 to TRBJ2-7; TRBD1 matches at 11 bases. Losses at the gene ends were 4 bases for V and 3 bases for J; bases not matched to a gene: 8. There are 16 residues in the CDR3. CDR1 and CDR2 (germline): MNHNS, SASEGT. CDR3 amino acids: CASSGQTGTGGYEQYF. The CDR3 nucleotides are TGTGCCAGCAGTGGACAAACCGGGACAGGGGGCTACGAGCAGTACTTC.

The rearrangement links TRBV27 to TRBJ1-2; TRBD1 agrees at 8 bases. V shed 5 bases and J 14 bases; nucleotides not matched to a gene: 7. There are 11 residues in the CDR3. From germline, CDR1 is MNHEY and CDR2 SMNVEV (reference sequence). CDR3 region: CASSKGGQVTF. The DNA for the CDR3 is TGTGCCAGCAGTAAGGGGGGACAGGTAACCTTC.

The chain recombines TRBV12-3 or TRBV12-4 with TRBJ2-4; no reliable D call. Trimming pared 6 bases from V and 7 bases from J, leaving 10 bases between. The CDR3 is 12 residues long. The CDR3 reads CASSPNFNIQYF. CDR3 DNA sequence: TGTGCCAGCAGCCCGAACTTCAACATTCAGTACTTC.